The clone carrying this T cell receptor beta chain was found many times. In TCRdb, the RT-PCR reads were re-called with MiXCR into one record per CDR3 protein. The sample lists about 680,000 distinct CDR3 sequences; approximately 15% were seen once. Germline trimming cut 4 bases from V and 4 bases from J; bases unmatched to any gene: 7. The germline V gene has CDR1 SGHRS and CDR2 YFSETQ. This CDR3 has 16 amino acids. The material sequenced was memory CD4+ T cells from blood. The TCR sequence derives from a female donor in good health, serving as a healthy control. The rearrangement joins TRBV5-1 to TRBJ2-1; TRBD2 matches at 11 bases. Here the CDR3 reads CASSLDPSGGYNEQFF. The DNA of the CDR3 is TGCGCCAGCAGCCTTGACCCTAGCGGGGGGTACAATGAGCAGTTCTTC.